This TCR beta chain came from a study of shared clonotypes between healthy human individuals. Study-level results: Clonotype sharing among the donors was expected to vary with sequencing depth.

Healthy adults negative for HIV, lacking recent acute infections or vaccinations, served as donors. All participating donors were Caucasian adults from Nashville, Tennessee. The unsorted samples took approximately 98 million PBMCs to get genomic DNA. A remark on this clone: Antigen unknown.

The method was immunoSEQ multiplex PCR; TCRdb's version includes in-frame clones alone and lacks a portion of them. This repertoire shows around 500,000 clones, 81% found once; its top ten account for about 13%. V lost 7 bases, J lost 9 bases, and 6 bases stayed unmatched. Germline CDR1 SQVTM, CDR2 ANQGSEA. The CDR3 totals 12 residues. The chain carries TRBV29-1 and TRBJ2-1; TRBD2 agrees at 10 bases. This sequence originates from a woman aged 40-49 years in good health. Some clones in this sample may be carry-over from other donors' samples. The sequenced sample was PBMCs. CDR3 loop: CSGRAGGFEQFF. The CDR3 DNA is TGCAGCGGACGAGCGGGAGGGTTTGAGCAGTTCTTC.